The source of this T cell receptor (beta chain) is a study of CD8 T cells in ankylosing spondylitis. V lost 5 bases, J lost 4 bases, and 12 bases lay in between. The CDR3 sequence is 13 residues long. Germline values: CDR1 MDHEN, CDR2 SYDVKM. Study outcomes and limitations: From matched ankylosing spondylitis synovial fluid, disease-linked clones were reportedly recovered at significantly enriched levels. Those disease-linked clones were CD8+; they were also relatively rare in peripheral blood. Ankylosing spondylitis blood seemed to carry a telltale TCR beta motif made of seven or eight highly homologous variants.

With molecular barcodes, quantitative 5'-RACE was used to make the TCR beta libraries. Via MiXCR, TCRdb re-called the 5' RACE reads, giving one row per CDR3 protein. Counted here are more than 150,000 distinct CDR3 sequences, roughly 20% occurring once; the ten biggest clones make up 3.5% to 5%. To note about this clonotype: The antigen is undetermined.

The J gene is TRBJ2-7, the V gene TRBV28; D is uncertain. The sample comprised blood, either unsorted or a sorted T cell fraction (not recorded which). This receptor was identified in a male donor under 30 with ankylosing spondylitis or in good health (not recorded which). The CDR3 DNA sequence: TGTGCCAGCAGTCTACCAGTAACTTACGAGCAGTACTTC. Encoded protein: CASSLPVTYEQYF.